This passage covers 9 T cell receptor beta chains from one sample sequenced in a study of sequential checkpoint blockade in melanoma. Profiled with immunoSEQ multiplex PCR; TCRdb holds only in-frame clones, not every one. The table shows 9,500 to 15,000 clones, with under 30% occurring only once. Treatment specified: randomized to nivolumab then ipilimumab (arm A) or the reverse (arm B). The starting material was tumor tissue (inferred from file names), obtained from a patient given nivolumab and ipilimumab in sequence. The receptors derive from a human donor with melanoma.

This clone rates as medium-sized (0.01 to 0.1%). The chain joins TRBV6-8 to TRBJ2-1; 7 bases are shared with TRBD2. Germline CDR1 is MNHGY and CDR2 is SAAAGT. This CDR3 has 15 amino acids. V gave up 2 bases and J gave up 6 bases; unmatched junction bases: 7. The CDR3 nucleotides read TGTGCCAGCAGTTACGGAGGGGAGGGGTCCAATGAGCAGTTCTTC. This codes for CASSYGGEGSNEQFF.

V gene TRBV28 combines with J gene TRBJ1-4, with a tentative D call TRBD1 (6 bases). The ends were cut back, 9 bases at V and 8 bases at J, with 19 bases in the middle. From germline, CDR1 is MDHEN and CDR2 SYDVKM. This CDR3 contains 14 residues. The CDR3 loop reads CASTLSGGWEKLFF. CDR3 DNA: TGTGCCAGTACTCTTAGTGGGGGCTGGGAAAAACTGTTTTTT.

The chain recombines TRBV10-2 with TRBJ1-5, with D possibly matching TRBD1 (5 bases). With 2 bases removed from V and 2 bases from J, the gap between germline ends came to 16 bases. This CDR3 has 17 amino acids. Germline V gene sequence: CDR1 WSHSY, CDR2 SAAADI. The CDR3 loop is CASSETNRPPGNQPQHF. CDR3 bases: TGCGCCAGCAGTGAGACTAACAGGCCCCCAGGCAATCAGCCCCAGCATTTT.

This chain joins TRBV6-8 and TRBJ2-3; TRBD1 might be the D (6 bases). The CDR3 has 15 residues. The germline gives CDR1 MNHGY, CDR2 SAAAGT. V dropped 4 bases and J dropped 3 bases, with 14 bases sitting between them. DNA for the CDR3: TGTGCCAGCAGTTCAACAGGGACGAGTACAGATACGCAGTATTTT. Encoded protein: CASSSTGTSTDTQYF.

The chain combines TRBV25-1 with TRBJ2-1; 7 bases align to TRBD1. The ends lost 1 base at V and 3 bases at J; junction bases unmatched: 3. Germline CDR1 reads MGHDK; CDR2 reads SYGVNS. The CDR3 consists of 15 residues. The CDR3 is CASSEWGQLYNEQFF. The CDR3 bases are TGTGCCAGCAGTGAATGGGGACAGCTCTACAATGAGCAGTTCTTC.

This clone was observed at least ten times. One junction end does not reproduce the germline sequence, and a read error may be involved. The chain joins TRBV11-3 to TRBJ1-2; the D gene is possibly TRBD1 (5 bases). This CDR3 has 14 amino acids. CDR1 and CDR2 from the germline V gene are SGHNT and YENEEA. CDR3 DNA: TGTGCCAGCAGCTTCGAACTCTTAGGGGTCAAACGTCATTTC. Translated, it gives CASSFELLGVKRHF.

This clone was found many times. V usage is TRBV6-8 and J usage is TRBJ2-5; the D gene is possibly TRBD1 (5 bases). The germline V gene encodes CDR1 MNHGY and CDR2 SAAAGT. The ends were cut back, 5 bases at V and 4 bases at J, with 11 bases in the middle. The CDR3 is 13 amino acids. The CDR3 loop reads CASSIQGGETQYF. The CDR3 bases are TGTGCCAGCAGTATTCAGGGTGGAGAGACCCAGTACTTC.

In its sample, this clone was seen a few times. The chain couples TRBV6-8 to TRBJ1-6; 9 nucleotides align to TRBD1. V gave up 6 bases and J gave up 6 bases; unmatched junction bases: 3. Germline values: CDR1 MNHGY, CDR2 SAAAGT. This CDR3 is built from 14 residues. CDR3 coding DNA: TGTGCCAGCAGCCAGGACAGGGGTAATTCACCCCTCCACTTT. Amino acids: CASSQDRGNSPLHF.

In this sample, this clone turned up many times. The V and J genes are TRBV9 and TRBJ2-1, with 8 nucleotides matching TRBD1. CDR1 is SGDLS, CDR2 YYNGEE, per germline. Trimming cost V 7 bases and J 3 bases; bases outside gene matches: 12. This CDR3 has 16 residues. CDR3 nucleotides: TGTGCCAGCGGCCCGATGGGACAGGCGATCTACAATGAGCAGTTCTTC. Translated: CASGPMGQAIYNEQFF.